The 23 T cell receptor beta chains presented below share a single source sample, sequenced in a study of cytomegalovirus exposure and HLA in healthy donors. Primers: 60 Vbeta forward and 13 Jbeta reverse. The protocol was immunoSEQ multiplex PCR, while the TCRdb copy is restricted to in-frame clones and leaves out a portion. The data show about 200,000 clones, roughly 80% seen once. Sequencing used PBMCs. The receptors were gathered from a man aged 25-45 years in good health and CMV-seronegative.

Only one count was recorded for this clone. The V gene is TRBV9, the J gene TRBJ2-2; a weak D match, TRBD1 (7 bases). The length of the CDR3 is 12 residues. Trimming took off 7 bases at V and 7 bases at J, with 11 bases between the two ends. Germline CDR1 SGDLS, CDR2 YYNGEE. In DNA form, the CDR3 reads TGTGCCAGCGGAGGGGGCCTCGGGGAGCTGTTTTTT. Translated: CASGGGLGELFF.

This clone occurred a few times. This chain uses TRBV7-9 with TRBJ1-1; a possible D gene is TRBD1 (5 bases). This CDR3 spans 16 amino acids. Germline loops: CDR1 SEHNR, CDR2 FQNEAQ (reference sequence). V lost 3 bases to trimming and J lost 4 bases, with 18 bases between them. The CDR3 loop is CASSFRAVWDGTEAFF. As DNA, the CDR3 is TGTGCCAGCAGCTTCAGGGCAGTTTGGGATGGCACTGAAGCTTTCTTT.

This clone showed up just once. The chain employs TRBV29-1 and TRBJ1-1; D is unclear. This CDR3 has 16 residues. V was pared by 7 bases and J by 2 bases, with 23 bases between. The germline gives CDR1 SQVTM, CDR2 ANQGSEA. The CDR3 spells CSGTLRGSGLNTEAFF. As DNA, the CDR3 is TGCAGCGGGACCCTCCGCGGGTCGGGGTTAAACACTGAAGCTTTCTTT.

The CDR3 DNA follows: TGTGCCAGCAGTTCAGGGCGCTGGAGCTATGGCTACACCTTC. This sequence encodes CASSSGRWSYGYTF. This sequence joins TRBV6-5 and TRBJ1-2; D perhaps matches TRBD1 (5 bases). Between the trimmed V and J ends, which lost 4 bases and 4 bases, there was a span of 13 bases. The CDR3 length is 14 residues. Per the germline V gene, CDR1 is MNHEY and CDR2 is SVGAGI.

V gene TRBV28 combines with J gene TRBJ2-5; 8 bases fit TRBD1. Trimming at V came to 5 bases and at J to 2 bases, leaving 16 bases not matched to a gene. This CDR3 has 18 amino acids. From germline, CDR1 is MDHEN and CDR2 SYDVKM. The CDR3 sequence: CASSPYFDRGGGQETQYF. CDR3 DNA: TGTGCCAGCAGTCCCTACTTTGACAGGGGCGGTGGTCAAGAGACCCAGTACTTC.

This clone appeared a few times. The CDR3 region has the DNA TGTGCCAGCAGGTATGGGACAGAAAGCTACGAGCAGTACTTC. This encodes CASRYGTESYEQYF. The chain couples TRBV2 to TRBJ2-7; 7 nucleotides align to TRBD1. Germline V lookup: CDR1 SNHLY, CDR2 FYNNEI. The trim removed 6 bases at V and 3 bases at J, leaving 8 bases unmatched. This CDR3 contains 14 residues.

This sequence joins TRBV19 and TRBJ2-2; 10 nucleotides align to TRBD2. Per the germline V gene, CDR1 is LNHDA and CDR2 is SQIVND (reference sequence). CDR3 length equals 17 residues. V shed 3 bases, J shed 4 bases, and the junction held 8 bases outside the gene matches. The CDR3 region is CASSMSLAGASTGELFF. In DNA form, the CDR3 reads TGTGCCAGTAGTATGAGTCTAGCGGGGGCTAGCACCGGGGAGCTGTTTTTT.

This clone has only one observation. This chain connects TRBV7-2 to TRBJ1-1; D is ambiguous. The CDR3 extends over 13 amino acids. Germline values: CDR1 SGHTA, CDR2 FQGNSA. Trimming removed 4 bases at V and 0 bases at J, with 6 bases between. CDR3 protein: CASSSQLNTEAFF. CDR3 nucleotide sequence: TGTGCCAGCAGCTCCCAGTTGAACACTGAAGCTTTCTTT.

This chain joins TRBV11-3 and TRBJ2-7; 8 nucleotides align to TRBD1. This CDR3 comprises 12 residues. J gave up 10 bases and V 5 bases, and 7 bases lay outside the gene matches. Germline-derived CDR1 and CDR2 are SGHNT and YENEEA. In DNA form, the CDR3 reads TGTGCCAGCAGCCATTCAGGGGGCGTTCAGTACTTC. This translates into CASSHSGGVQYF.

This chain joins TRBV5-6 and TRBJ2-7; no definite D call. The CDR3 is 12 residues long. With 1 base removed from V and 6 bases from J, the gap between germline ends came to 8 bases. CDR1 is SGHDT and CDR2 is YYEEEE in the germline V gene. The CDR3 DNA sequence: TGTGCCAGCAGCTTGACGGGTACCGAGCAGTACTTC. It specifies CASSLTGTEQYF.

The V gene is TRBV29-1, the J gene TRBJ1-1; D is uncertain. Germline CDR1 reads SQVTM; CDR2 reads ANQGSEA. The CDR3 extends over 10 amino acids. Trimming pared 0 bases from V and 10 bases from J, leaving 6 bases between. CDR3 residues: CSVEEVAAFF. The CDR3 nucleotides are TGCAGCGTTGAAGAAGTGGCAGCTTTCTTT.

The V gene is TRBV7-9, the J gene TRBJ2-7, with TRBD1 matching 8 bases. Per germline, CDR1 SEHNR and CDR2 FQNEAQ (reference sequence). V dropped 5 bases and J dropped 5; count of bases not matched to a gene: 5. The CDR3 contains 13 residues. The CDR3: CASSPTGGNEQYF. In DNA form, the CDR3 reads TGTGCCAGCAGCCCCACAGGGGGTAACGAGCAGTACTTC.

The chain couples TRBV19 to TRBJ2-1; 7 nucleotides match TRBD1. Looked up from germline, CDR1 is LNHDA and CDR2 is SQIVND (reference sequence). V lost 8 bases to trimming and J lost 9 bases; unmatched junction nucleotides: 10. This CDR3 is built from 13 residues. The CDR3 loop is CASETGTVGEQFF. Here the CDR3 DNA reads TGTGCCAGTGAGACAGGGACGGTGGGTGAGCAGTTCTTC.

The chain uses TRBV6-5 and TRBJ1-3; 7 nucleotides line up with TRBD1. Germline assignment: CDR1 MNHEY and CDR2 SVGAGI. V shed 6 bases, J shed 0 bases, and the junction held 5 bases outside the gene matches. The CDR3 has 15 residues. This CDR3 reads CASSSDRASGNTIYF. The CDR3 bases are TGTGCCAGCAGCTCCGACAGGGCCTCTGGAAACACCATATATTTT.

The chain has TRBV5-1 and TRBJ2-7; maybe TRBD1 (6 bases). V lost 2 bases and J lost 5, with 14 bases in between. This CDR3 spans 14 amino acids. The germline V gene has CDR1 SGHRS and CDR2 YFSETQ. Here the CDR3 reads CASSFAGGGNEQYF. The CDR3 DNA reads TGCGCCAGCAGCTTCGCGGGTGGGGGCAACGAGCAGTACTTC.

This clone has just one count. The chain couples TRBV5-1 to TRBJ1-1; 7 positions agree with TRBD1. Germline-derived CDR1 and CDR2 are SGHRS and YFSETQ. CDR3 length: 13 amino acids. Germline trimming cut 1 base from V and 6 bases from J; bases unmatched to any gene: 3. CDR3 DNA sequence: TGCGCCAGCAGCTTGCGGGACAGAGCTGAAGCTTTCTTT. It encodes CASSLRDRAEAFF.

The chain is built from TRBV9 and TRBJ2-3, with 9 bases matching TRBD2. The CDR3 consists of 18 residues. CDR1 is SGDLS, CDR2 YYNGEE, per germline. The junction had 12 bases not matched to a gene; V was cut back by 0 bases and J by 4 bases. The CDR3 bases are TGTGCCAGCAGCGTAGGGCTGTTGGGGCGGGGGGGCCCAGATACGCAGTATTTT. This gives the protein CASSVGLLGRGGPDTQYF.

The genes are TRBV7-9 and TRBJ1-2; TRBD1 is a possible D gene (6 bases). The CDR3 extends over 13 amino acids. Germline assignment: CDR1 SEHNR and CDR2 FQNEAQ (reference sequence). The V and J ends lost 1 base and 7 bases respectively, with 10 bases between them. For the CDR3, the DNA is TGTGCCAGCAGCTTAGGGGGGCGGGCTGGCTACACCTTC. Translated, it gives CASSLGGRAGYTF.

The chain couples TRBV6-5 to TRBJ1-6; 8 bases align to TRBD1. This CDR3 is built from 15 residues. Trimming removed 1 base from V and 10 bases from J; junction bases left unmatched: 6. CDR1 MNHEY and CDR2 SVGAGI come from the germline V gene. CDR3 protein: CASSYFETGASPLHF. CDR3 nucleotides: TGTGCCAGCAGTTACTTCGAGACAGGGGCCTCACCCCTCCACTTT.

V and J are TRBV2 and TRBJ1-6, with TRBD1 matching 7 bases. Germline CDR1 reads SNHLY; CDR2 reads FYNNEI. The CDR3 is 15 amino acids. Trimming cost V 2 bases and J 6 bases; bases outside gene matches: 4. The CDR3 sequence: CASSEQGVRNSPLHF. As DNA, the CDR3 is TGTGCCAGCAGTGAACAGGGGGTTCGTAATTCACCCCTCCACTTT.

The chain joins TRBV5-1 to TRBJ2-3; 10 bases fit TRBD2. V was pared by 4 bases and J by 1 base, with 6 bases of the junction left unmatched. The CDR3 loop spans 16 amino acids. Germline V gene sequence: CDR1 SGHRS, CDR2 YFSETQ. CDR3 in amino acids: CASSPDTSGGTDTQYF. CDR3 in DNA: TGCGCCAGCAGCCCGGATACTAGCGGGGGCACAGATACGCAGTATTTT.

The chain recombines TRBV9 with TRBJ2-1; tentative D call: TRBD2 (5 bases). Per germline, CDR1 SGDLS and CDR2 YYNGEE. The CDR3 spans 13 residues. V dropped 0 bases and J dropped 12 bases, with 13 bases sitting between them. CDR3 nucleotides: TGTGCCAGCAGCGTAGAAGTTTCAGAGGGGCAGTTCTTC. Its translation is CASSVEVSEGQFF.

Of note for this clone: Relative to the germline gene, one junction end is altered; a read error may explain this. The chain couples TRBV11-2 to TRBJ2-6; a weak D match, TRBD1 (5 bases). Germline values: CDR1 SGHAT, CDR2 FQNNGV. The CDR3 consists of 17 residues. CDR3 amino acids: CASSLPGIFSGASVLTF. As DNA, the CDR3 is TGTGCCAGCAGCTTACCAGGGATCTTCTCTGGGGCCAGCGTCCTGACTTTC.